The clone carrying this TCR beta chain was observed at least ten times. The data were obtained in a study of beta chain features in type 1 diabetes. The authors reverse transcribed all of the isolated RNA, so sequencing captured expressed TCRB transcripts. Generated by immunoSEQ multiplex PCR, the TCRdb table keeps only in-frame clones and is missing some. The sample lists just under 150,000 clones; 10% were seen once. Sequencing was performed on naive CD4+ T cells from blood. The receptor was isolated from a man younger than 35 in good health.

CDR3 protein: CASSRKGDSENSPLHF. As DNA, the CDR3 is TGTGCCAGCAGCCGGAAAGGGGATTCGGAAAATTCACCCCTCCACTTT. The chain carries TRBV4-2 and TRBJ1-6; D may be TRBD1 (5 bases). Trimming removed 4 bases from V and 7 bases from J, with 17 bases in between. The CDR3 totals 16 residues. Germline CDR1 and CDR2: LGHNA and YNFKEQ.